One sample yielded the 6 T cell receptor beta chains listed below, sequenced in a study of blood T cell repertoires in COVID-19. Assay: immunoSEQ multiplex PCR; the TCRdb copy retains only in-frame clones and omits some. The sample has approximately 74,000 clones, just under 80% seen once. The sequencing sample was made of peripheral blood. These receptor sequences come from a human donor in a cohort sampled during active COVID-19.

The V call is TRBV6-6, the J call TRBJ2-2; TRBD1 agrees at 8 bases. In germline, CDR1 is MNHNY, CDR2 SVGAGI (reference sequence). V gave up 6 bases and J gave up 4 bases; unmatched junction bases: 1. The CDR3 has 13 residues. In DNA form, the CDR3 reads TGTGCCAGCAGGGACAGGGCCACCGGGGAGCTGTTTTTT. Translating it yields CASRDRATGELFF.

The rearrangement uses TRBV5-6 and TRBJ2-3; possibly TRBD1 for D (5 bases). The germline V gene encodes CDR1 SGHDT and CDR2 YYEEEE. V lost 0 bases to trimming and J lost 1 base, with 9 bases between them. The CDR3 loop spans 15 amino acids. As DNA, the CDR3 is TGTGCCAGCAGCTTGGTTGGGGCGGGCACAGATACGCAGTATTTT. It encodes CASSLVGAGTDTQYF.

CDR3 DNA: TGTGCCAGCAGTCCGCAGGGGGCTCACGAGCAGTACTTC. It translates to CASSPQGAHEQYF. The chain couples TRBV28 to TRBJ2-7, with TRBD1 matching over 8 bases. The CDR3 runs to 13 residues. V shed 5 bases, J shed 5 bases, and the junction held 5 bases outside the gene matches. The V gene's germline CDR1 is MDHEN and CDR2 SYDVKM.

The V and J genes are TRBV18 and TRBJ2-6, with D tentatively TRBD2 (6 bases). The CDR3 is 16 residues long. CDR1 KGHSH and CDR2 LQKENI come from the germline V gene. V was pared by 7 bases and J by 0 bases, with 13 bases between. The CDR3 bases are TGTGCCAGCTGGGGCGGGGAGAGCTCTGGGGCCAACGTCCTGACTTTC. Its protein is CASWGGESSGANVLTF.

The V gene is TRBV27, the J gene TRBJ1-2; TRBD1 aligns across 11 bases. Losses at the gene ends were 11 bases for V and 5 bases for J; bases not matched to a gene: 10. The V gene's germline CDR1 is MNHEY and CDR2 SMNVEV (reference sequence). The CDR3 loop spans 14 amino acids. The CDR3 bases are TGTGCCTCCGGGACAGGGGGTGGTAGGTATGGCTACACCTTC. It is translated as CASGTGGGRYGYTF.

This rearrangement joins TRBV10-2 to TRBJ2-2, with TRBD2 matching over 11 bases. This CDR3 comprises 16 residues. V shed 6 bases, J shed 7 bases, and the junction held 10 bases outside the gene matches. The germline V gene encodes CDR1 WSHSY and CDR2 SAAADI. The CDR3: CASRERLAGTGGELFF. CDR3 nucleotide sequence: TGCGCCAGCAGGGAGAGACTAGCGGGGACGGGCGGGGAGCTGTTTTTT.